The next 7 T cell receptor beta chains were all read from a single sample in a study of blood T cell repertoires in COVID-19. Assay: immunoSEQ multiplex PCR; the TCRdb copy retains only in-frame clones and omits some. The sample contains tens of thousands of clones, 75% to 85% of which appear only once. What was sequenced was peripheral blood. The source of these receptors is a woman at least 80 years old with acute or convalescent COVID-19.

The rearrangement uses TRBV7-2 and TRBJ1-1; D ambiguous. Trimming cost V 0 bases and J 0 bases, with 2 bases left between them. Germline values: CDR1 SGHTA, CDR2 FQGNSA. CDR3 size: 13 residues. Written as DNA, the CDR3 is TGTGCCAGCAGCTTAGCTATGAACACTGAAGCTTTCTTT. Translated: CASSLAMNTEAFF.

This clone was seen a single time. The rearrangement links TRBV5-6 to TRBJ2-7, with 7 nucleotides matching TRBD2. The CDR3 extends over 15 amino acids. The trim removed 0 bases at V and 4 bases at J, leaving 7 bases unmatched. Germline-derived CDR1 and CDR2 are SGHDT and YYEEEE. Here the CDR3 DNA reads TGTGCCAGCAGCTTGGATGCAGGGCGGGGGTACGAGCAGTACTTC. Its translation is CASSLDAGRGYEQYF.

The rearrangement uses TRBV10-3 and TRBJ1-5; TRBD1 matches 8 bases. Germline-derived CDR1 and CDR2 are ENHRY and SYGVKD. The CDR3 spans 17 residues. V gave up 3 bases and J gave up 5 bases; unmatched junction bases: 12. The CDR3 protein is CAISDGTGRITYQPQHF. The CDR3 DNA reads as TGTGCCATCAGTGACGGGACAGGTCGGATTACCTATCAGCCCCAGCATTTT.

CDR3 sequence reads: CASSLIRGSEAFF. CDR3 nucleotides: TGTGCCAGCAGCTTAATTCGAGGTTCTGAAGCTTTCTTT. V usage is TRBV7-3 and J usage is TRBJ1-1, with D unclear. Germline V gives CDR1 SGHTA, CDR2 FQGTGA. V shed 1 base and J shed 6 bases, with 9 bases lying between them. CDR3 length: 13 residues.

The V call is TRBV6-5, the J call TRBJ1-2, with a tentative D call TRBD1 (6 bases). Trimming took off 0 bases at V and 11 bases at J, with 10 bases between the two ends. The CDR3 contains 12 residues. CDR1 and CDR2 (germline): MNHEY, SVGAGI. The CDR3 DNA follows: TGTGCCAGCAGTTACTCGACAGGCCCGTACACCTTC. This codes for CASSYSTGPYTF.

This clone was seen only a few times. CDR3 in amino acids: CASSLLSTNEKLFF. CDR3 nucleotides: TGCGCCAGCAGCTTGCTTTCAACTAATGAAAAACTGTTTTTT. The chain employs TRBV5-1 and TRBJ1-4; D is uncertain. The CDR3 consists of 14 residues. Germline loops: CDR1 SGHRS, CDR2 YFSETQ. Trimming left V 1 base short and J 0 bases short, with 4 bases between.

The gene calls are TRBV7-8 and TRBJ2-7; D remains ambiguous. CDR1 and CDR2 from the germline V gene are SGHVS and FQNEAQ. V lost 2 bases, J lost 6 bases, and 11 bases lay in between. The CDR3 totals 13 residues. CDR3 bases: TGTGCCAGCAGCTTACTTGTCCCCTTCGAGCAGTACTTC. This codes for CASSLLVPFEQYF.